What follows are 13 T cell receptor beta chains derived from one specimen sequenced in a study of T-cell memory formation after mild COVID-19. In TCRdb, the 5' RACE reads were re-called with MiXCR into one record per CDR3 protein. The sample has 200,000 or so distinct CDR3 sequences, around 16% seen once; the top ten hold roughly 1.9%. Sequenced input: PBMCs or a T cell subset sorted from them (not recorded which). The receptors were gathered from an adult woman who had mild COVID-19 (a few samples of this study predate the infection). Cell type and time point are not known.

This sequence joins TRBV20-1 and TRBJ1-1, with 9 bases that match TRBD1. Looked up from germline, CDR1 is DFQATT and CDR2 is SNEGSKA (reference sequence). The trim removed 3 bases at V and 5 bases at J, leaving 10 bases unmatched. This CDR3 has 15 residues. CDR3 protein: CSARYTTGGGTEAFF. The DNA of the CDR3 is TGCAGTGCTAGGTATACGACAGGGGGTGGTACTGAAGCTTTCTTT.

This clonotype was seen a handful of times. CDR3 sequence reads: CASSLVGSDTQYF. The CDR3 bases are TGTGCCAGCAGCTTAGTGGGTTCAGATACGCAGTATTTT. J is TRBJ2-3 and V is TRBV7-9; D ambiguous. Germline values: CDR1 SEHNR, CDR2 FQNEAQ (reference sequence). The CDR3 consists of 13 residues. Trimming removed 1 base from V and 4 bases from J, with 6 bases in between.

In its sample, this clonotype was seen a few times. CDR3 DNA sequence: TGCGCCAGCAGCCGAGGGACAGGCGGAGAGACCCAGTACTTC. Residues: CASSRGTGGETQYF. V gene TRBV5-1 combines with J gene TRBJ2-5; 8 nucleotides line up with TRBD1. Germline CDR1 and CDR2: SGHRS and YFSETQ. The CDR3 covers 14 residues. The J segment lost 4 bases and the V segment lost 4 bases, leaving 6 bases of the junction unmatched.

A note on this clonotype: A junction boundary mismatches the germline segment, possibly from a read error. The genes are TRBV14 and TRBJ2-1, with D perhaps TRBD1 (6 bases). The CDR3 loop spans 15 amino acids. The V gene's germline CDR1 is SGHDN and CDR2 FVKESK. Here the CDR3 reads CASSQDRGHYYEQFF. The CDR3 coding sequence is TGTGCCAGCAGCCAAGACAGGGGCCACTACTATGAGCAGTTCTTC.

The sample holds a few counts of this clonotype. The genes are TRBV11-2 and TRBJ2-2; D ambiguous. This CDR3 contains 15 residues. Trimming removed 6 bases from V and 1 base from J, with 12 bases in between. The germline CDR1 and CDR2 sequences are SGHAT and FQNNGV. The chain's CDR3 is CASRTDLLNTGELFF. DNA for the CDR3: TGTGCCAGCAGGACGGATCTACTGAACACCGGGGAGCTGTTTTTT.

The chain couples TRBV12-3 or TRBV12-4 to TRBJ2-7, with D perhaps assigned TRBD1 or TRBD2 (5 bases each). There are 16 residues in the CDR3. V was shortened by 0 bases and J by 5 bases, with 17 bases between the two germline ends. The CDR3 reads CASSLAPGSRGDEQYF. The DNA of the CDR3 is TGTGCCAGCAGTTTAGCCCCCGGAAGTCGAGGGGACGAGCAGTACTTC.

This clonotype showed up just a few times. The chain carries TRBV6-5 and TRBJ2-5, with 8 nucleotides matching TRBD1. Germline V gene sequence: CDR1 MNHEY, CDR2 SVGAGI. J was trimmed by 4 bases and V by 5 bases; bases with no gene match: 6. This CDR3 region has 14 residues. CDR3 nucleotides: TGTGCCAGCAGTCTTCAGACAGGGGTAGAGACCCAGTACTTC. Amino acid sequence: CASSLQTGVETQYF.

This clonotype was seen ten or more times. The CDR3 is CASSSGPNQPQHF. Written as DNA, the CDR3 is TGCGCCAGCAGCTCGGGACCTAATCAGCCCCAGCATTTT. V usage is TRBV5-1 and J usage is TRBJ1-5; D is possibly TRBD1 (5 bases). V was pared by 3 bases and J by 4 bases, with 8 bases between. The CDR3 is 13 amino acids. Germline CDR1 reads SGHRS; CDR2 reads YFSETQ.

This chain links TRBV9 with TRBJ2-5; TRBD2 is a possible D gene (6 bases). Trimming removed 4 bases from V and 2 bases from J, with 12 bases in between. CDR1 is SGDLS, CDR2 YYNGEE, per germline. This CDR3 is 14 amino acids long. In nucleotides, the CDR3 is TGTGCCAGCAGCCAAGGACTATCTCAAGAGACCCAGTACTTC. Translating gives CASSQGLSQETQYF.

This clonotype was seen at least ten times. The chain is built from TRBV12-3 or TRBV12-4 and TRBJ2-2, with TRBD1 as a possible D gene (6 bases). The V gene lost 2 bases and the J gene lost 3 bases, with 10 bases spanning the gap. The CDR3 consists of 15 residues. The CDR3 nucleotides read TGTGCCAGCAGTTTAAGCCAGGGGTACACCGGGGAGCTGTTTTTT. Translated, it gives CASSLSQGYTGELFF.

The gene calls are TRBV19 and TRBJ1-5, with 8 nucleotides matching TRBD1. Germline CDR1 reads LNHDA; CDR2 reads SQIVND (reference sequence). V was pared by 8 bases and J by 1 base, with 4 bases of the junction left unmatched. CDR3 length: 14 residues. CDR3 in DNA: TGTGCCAGTGAGGACAGGGCCAGCAATCAGCCCCAGCATTTT. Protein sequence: CASEDRASNQPQHF.

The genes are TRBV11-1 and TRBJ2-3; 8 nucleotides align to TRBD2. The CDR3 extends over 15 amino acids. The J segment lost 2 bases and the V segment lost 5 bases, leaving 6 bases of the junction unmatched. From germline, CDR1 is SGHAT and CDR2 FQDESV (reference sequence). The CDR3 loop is CASSPWTSFTDTQYF. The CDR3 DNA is TGTGCCAGCAGCCCTTGGACTAGCTTCACAGATACGCAGTATTTT.

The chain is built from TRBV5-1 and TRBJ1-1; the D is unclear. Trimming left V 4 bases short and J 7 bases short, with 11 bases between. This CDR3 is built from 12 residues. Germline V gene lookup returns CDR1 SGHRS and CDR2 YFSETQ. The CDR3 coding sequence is TGCGCCAGCAGCCCGGGTGGCATTGAAGCTTTCTTT. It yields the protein CASSPGGIEAFF.